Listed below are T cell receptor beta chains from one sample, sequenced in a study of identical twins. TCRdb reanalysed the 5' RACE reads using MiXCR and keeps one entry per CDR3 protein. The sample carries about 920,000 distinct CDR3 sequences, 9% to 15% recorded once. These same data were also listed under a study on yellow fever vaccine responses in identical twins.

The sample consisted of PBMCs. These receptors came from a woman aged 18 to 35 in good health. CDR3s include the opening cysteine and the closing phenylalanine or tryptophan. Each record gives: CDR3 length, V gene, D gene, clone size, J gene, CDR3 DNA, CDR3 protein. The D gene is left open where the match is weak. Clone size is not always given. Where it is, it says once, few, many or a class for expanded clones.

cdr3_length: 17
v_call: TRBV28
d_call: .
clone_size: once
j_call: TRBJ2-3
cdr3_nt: TGTGCCAGCAGCCCCTCGCCGGGGGTAGCGGGCACAGATACGCAGTATTTT
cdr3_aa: CASSPSPGVAGTDTQYF

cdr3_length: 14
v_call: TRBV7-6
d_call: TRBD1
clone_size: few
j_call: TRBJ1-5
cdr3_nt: TGTGCCAGCAGCAAAACAGGGGGAGCAGGGCCCCAGCATTTT
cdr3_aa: CASSKTGGAGPQHF

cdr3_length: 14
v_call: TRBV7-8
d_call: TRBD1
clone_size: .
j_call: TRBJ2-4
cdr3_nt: TGTGCCAGCAGCTTAAAGGGACAGGGCAACATTCAGTACTTC
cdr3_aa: CASSLKGQGNIQYF

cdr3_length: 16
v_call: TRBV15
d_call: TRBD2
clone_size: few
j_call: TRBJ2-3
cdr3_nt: TGTGCCACCAGCAGAGGTTCTAGCGGGAGCACAGATACGCAGTATTTT
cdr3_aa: CATSRGSSGSTDTQYF

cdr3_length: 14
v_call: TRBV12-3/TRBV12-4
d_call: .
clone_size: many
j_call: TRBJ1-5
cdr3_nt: TGTGCCAGCAGTTCGCTCCTCGGGGATCAGCCCCAGCATTTT
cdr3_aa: CASSSLLGDQPQHF

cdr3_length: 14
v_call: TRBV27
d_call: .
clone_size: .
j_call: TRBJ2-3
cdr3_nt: TGTGCCAGCAGCCTTGACATGTACGCAGATACGCAGTATTTT
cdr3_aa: CASSLDMYADTQYF

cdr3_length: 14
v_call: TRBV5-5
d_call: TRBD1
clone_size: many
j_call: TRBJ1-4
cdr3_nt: TGTGCCAGCAGCTCTCCGGGACAGGGTGAAAAACTGTTTTTT
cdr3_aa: CASSSPGQGEKLFF

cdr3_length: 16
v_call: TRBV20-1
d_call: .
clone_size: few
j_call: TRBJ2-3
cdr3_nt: TGCAGTGCTAGAGATGATCCAGGCAGTAGCACAGATACGCAGTATTTT
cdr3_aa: CSARDDPGSSTDTQYF

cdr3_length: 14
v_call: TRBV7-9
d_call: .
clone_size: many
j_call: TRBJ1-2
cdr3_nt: TGTGCCAGCAGCTCCCAAACAGGACCAGGTGGCTACACCTTC
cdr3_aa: CASSSQTGPGGYTF

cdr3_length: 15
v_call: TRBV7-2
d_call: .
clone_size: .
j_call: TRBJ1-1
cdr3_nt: TGTGCCAGCAGCTTAGGTGGCAGGGCGAACACTGAAGCTTTCTTT
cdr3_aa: CASSLGGRANTEAFF

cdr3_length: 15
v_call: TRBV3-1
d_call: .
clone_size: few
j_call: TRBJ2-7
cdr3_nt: TGTGCCAGCAGCCAAGATACCGGAGGGTACTACGAGCAGTACTTC
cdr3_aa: CASSQDTGGYYEQYF

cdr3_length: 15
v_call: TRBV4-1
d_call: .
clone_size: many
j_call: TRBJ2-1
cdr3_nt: TGCGCCAGCAGCCAAGAATCACTTGACTACGGTGAGCAGTTCTTC
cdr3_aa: CASSQESLDYGEQFF

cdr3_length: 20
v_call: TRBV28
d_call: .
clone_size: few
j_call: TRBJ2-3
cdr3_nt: TGTGCCAGCAGTTTATCCGGCTTCCTCCTCGCTGCTACTAGCACAGATACGCAGTATTTT
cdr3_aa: CASSLSGFLLAATSTDTQYF

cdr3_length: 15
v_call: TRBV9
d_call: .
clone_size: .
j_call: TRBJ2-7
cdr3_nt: TGTGCCAGCAGCGTAGAGGCGAGGGTTGGCTACGAGCAGTACTTC
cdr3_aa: CASSVEARVGYEQYF

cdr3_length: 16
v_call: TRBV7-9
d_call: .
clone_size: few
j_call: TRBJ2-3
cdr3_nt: TGTGCCAGCAGCAATACCGGGTCCCTCAAAACGGATACGCAGTATTTT
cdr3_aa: CASSNTGSLKTDTQYF

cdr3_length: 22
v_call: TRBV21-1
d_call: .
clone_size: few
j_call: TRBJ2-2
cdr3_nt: TGTGCCAGCAGCAAAAAGGCGAGGGTCAAAGGGTCGTTCTACACGAACACCGGGGAGCTGTTTTTT
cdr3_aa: CASSKKARVKGSFYTNTGELFF

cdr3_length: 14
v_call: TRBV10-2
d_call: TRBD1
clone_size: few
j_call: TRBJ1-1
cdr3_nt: TGCGCCAGCAGGGGGGACAGGGGGCAAACTGAAGCTTTCTTT
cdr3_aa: CASRGDRGQTEAFF

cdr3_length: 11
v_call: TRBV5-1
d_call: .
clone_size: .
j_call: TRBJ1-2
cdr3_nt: TGCGCCAGCAAAGGCGCCTATGGCTACACCTTC
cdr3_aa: CASKGAYGYTF

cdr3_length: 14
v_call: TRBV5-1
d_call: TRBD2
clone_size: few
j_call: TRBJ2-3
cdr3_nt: TGCGCCAGCGGGCGCGGGGGGGCCACAGATACGCAGTATTTT
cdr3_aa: CASGRGGATDTQYF

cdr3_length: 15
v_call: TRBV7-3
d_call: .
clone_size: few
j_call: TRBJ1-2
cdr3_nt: TGTGCCAGCAGCTTAAGACGCAGGGGTAACTATGGCTACACCTTC
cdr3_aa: CASSLRRRGNYGYTF

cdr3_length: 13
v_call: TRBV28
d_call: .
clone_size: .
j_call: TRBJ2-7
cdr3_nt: TGTGCCAGCAGTGTGGACAAGACCTACGAGCAGTACTTC
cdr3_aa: CASSVDKTYEQYF

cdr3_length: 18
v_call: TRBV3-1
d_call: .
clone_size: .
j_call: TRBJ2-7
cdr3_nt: TGTGCCAGCAGCCAAGACATGTTGCAGACTTTCAAGTCCTACGAGCAGTACTTC
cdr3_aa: CASSQDMLQTFKSYEQYF

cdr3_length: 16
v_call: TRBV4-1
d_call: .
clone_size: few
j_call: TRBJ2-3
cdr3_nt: TGCGCCAGCAGCCAAGAGGGCGAACTCTCGACAGATACGCAGTATTTT
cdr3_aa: CASSQEGELSTDTQYF

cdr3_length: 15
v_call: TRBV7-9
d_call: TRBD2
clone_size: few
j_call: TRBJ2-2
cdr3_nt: TGTGCCAGCAGCTCGCCTAGCGGGATCGCCGGGGAGCTGTTTTTT
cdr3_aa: CASSSPSGIAGELFF

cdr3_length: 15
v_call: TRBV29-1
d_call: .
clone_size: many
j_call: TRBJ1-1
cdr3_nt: TGCAGCGTTGAAGATAGTGGGCAGGGTTTCTCTGAAGCTTTCTTT
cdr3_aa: CSVEDSGQGFSEAFF

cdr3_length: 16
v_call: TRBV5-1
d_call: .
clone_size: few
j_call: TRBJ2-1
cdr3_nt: TGCGCCAGCAGCGCCAACAACCGATCCCTGCTGGATGAGCAGTTCTTC
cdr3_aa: CASSANNRSLLDEQFF

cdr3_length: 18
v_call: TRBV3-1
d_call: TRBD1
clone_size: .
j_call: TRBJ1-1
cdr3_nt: TGTGCCAGCGGAAGATTCTCCGGGACAGGGCTGAGGAACACTGAAGCTTTCTTT
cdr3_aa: CASGRFSGTGLRNTEAFF

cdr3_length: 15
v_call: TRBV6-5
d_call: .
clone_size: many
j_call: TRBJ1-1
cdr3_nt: TGTGCCAGCAGTTACCACGGAGTCATGAACACTGAAGCTTTCTTT
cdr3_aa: CASSYHGVMNTEAFF